A selection of T cell receptor beta chains follows, all from one sample in a study of blood T cell repertoires in COVID-19. Clones were sequenced by immunoSEQ multiplex PCR, and TCRdb holds only the in-frame ones, with some missing. This sample carries some 60,000 clones, around 83% of them seen once, and the ten largest clones take approximately 3.5%. Sequencing was performed on peripheral blood. The receptors originated from a woman older than 75 with acute or convalescent COVID-19. Each CDR3 is given with its conserved first and last residue. D genes are given only for firm matches. Clone size is not always given. Where it is, it says once, few, many or a class for expanded clones.

d_gene	j_gene	abundance	v_gene	CDR3nt	CDR3aa
NA	TRBJ2-2	NA	TRBV11-2	TGTGCCAGCAGCTTAGATGGGGGCAACACCGGGGAGCTGTTTTTT	CASSLDGGNTGELFF
TRBD1	TRBJ1-1	NA	TRBV14	TGTGCCAGCAGTGTCGCTAGACAGGGTCCCACTGAAGCTTTCTTT	CASSVARQGPTEAFF
NA	TRBJ2-4	once	TRBV7-2	TGTGCCAGCAGCTTAGCGCCGGGACTAGCCAAAAACATTCAGTACTTC	CASSLAPGLAKNIQYF
NA	TRBJ2-7	NA	TRBV5-8	TGTGCCAGCGCCTATCCCCCCCACGAGCAGTACTTC	CASAYPPHEQYF
TRBD1	TRBJ1-6	NA	TRBV19	TGTGCCAGTAGTATTCCCGCCACAGGGGGCCATTCACCCCTCCACTTT	CASSIPATGGHSPLHF
NA	TRBJ1-4	few	TRBV10-1	TGCGCCAGCAGTAAGGGGGACGAGGAAAAACTGTTTTTT	CASSKGDEEKLFF
TRBD2	TRBJ2-1	NA	TRBV7-2	TGTGCCAGCAGTCCTCTAGCGGGGGGGCCCAATGAGCAGTTCTTC	CASSPLAGGPNEQFF
NA	TRBJ2-7	NA	TRBV6-5	TGTGCCAGCAGACCGTATGCGGCAGACCCCTACGAGCAGTACTTC	CASRPYAADPYEQYF
TRBD1	TRBJ1-1	NA	TRBV30	TGTGCCTGGACGGACAGGGGGCGATTCACTGAAGCTTTCTTT	CAWTDRGRFTEAFF
TRBD1	TRBJ2-7	once	TRBV14	TGTGCCAGCAGCCGGGACAGCTATACGACGCAGTACTTC	CASSRDSYTTQYF
TRBD1	TRBJ2-7	NA	TRBV28	TGTGCCAGCACCACTGGACAGGGGGGAACCTACGAGCAGTACTTC	CASTTGQGGTYEQYF
TRBD1	TRBJ1-2	NA	TRBV2	TGTGCCAGCCGGGACAGGGGTTTATCCTATGGCTACACCTTC	CASRDRGLSYGYTF
TRBD1	TRBJ2-1	once	TRBV7-9	TGTGCCAGCAGTCACAGGGGGGAAAATATGAATGAGCAGTTCTTC	CASSHRGENMNEQFF
TRBD1	TRBJ1-5	NA	TRBV19	TGTGCCACCTTATTGACAGGGGGATATCAGCCCCAGCATTTT	CATLLTGGYQPQHF
NA	TRBJ1-5	NA	TRBV18	TGTGCCAGCTCACAGGGGCAGGGGAATCAGCCCCAGCATTTT	CASSQGQGNQPQHF
NA	TRBJ2-3	NA	TRBV12-5	TGTGCTAGTGGTTTGGTCACCCTTTTGGAGTTTAGAACAGATACGCAGTATTTT	CASGLVTLLEFRTDTQYF
NA	TRBJ1-4	NA	TRBV27	TGTGCCAGCAGTTTATCGCGGGGGAAGAGGGGTAATGAAAAACTGTTTTTT	CASSLSRGKRGNEKLFF
TRBD1	TRBJ2-7	NA	TRBV6-5	TGTGCCAGCAGCCCAGGACAGGGGACCGAGCAGTACTTC	CASSPGQGTEQYF
NA	TRBJ1-6	NA	TRBV28	TGTGCCAGCAGTTCCCCGGGCGGGGGGCAAGGATCACCCCTCCACTTT	CASSSPGGGQGSPLHF
TRBD1	TRBJ1-6	NA	TRBV9	TGTGCCAGCAGCGTAGAGGGGACAGATAATTCACCCCTCCACTTT	CASSVEGTDNSPLHF
TRBD2	TRBJ2-5	NA	TRBV5-4	TGTGCCAGCAGCCTCGGGACTAGCGGGTCCCAAGAGACCCAGTACTTC	CASSLGTSGSQETQYF
NA	TRBJ2-5	NA	TRBV7-2	TGTGCCAGCAGCTCCCCTCGGGAGACCCAGTACTTC	CASSSPRETQYF
NA	TRBJ2-2	NA	TRBV7-3	TGTGCCAGCAGCCCCCTAGCGAACACCGGGGAGCTGTTTTTT	CASSPLANTGELFF
NA	TRBJ1-1	NA	TRBV18	TGTGCCAGCTCACGCGTCCGGGGGAACACTGAAGCTTTCTTT	CASSRVRGNTEAFF
TRBD1	TRBJ1-5	once	TRBV7-9	TGTGCCAGCAGCTCTATGGCAGGGGGATTCGATCAGCCCCAGCATTTT	CASSSMAGGFDQPQHF
NA	TRBJ2-3	NA	TRBV7-6	TGTGCCAGCAGCTTAGCTAGCCGCCGTACGCAGTATTTT	CASSLASRRTQYF
TRBD2	TRBJ2-2	once	TRBV27	TGTGCCAGCAGTTGGGGCCTAGCGGCGAACACCGGGGAGCTGTTTTTT	CASSWGLAANTGELFF
NA	TRBJ2-1	NA	TRBV5-1	TGCGCCAGCAGCTTGGGTGCCAGCTACAATGAGCAGTTCTTC	CASSLGASYNEQFF
TRBD1	TRBJ1-2	NA	TRBV11-2	TGTGCCAGCAGCTCAAGAGATTTAGCACAGGGGATCGGCTATGGCTACACCTTC	CASSSRDLAQGIGYGYTF
TRBD1	TRBJ2-7	once	TRBV6-5	TGTGCCAGCAGGTCACAGGGGGCCTCCTACGAGCAGTACTTC	CASRSQGASYEQYF
NA	TRBJ1-5	once	TRBV5-8	TGTGCCAGCAGTTTTTTACATAGCAATCAGCCCCAGCATTTT	CASSFLHSNQPQHF
TRBD1	TRBJ1-6	NA	TRBV30	TGTGCCTGGAGTGGATTGACAGGGAATTCACCCCTCCACTTT	CAWSGLTGNSPLHF
NA	TRBJ2-7	NA	TRBV11-2	TGTGCCAGCAGCTTAGATGTGGCAGGGATCAACGAGCAGTACTTC	CASSLDVAGINEQYF